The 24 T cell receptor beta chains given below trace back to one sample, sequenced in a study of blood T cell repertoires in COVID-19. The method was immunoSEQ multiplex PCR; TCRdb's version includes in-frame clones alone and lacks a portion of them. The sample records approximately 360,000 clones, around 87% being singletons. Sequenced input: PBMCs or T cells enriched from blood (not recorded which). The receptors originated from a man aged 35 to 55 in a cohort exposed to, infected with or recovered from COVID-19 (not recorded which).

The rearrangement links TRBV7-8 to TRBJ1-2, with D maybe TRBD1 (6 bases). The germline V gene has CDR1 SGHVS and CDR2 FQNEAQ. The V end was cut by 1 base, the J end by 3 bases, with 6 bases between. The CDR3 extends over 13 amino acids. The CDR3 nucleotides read TGTGCCAGCAGCTTAGACAGGGACTATGGCTACACCTTC. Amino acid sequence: CASSLDRDYGYTF. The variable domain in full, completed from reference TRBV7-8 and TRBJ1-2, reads GAGVSQSPRYKVAKRGQDVALRCDPISGHVSLFWYQQALGQGPEFLTYFQNEAQLDKSGLPSDRFFAERPEGSVSTLKIQRTQQEDSAVYLCASSLDRDYGYTFGSGTRLTVV.

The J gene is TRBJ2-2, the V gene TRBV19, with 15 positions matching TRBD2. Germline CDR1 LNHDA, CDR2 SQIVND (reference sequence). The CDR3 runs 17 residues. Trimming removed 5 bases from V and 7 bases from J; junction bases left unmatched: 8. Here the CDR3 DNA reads TGTGCCAGTAGTCCCAGGACTAGCGGGAGGGGGAGCGGGGAGCTGTTTTTT. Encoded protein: CASSPRTSGRGSGELFF.

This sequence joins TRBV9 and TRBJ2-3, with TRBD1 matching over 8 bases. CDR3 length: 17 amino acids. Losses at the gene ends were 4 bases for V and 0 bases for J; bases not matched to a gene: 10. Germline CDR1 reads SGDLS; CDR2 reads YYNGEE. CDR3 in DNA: TGTGCCAGCAGCCCCTGGACAGGGTTCCCTAGCACAGATACGCAGTATTTT. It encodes CASSPWTGFPSTDTQYF.

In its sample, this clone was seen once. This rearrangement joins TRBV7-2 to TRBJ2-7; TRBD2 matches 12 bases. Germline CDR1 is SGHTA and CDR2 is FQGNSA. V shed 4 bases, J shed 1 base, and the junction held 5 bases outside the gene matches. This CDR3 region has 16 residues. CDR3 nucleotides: TGTGCCAGCAGCTCACTAGCGGGAGGAGGATCCTACGAGCAGTACTTC. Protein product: CASSSLAGGGSYEQYF.

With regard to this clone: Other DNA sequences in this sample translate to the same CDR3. CDR3 amino acids: CASSLEGRGGYTF. CDR3 DNA: TGCGCCAGCAGCTTGGAGGGGAGGGGAGGCTACACCTTC. The V gene is TRBV5-1, the J gene TRBJ1-2; TRBD1 might be the D (5 bases). Germline V lookup: CDR1 SGHRS, CDR2 YFSETQ. The CDR3 has 13 amino acids. The V gene lost 0 bases and the J gene lost 8 bases, with 11 bases spanning the gap.

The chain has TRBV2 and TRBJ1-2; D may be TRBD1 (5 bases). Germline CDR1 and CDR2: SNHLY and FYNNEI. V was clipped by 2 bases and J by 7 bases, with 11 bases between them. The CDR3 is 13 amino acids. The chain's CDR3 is CASSENRRGGYTF. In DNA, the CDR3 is TGTGCCAGCAGTGAAAACAGGAGGGGTGGCTACACCTTC.

The CDR3 is CASSFTGVSSPLHF. CDR3 in DNA: TGTGCCAGCAGCTTTACAGGGGTTAGTTCACCCCTCCACTTT. The chain carries TRBV3-1 (or the pseudogene TRBV3-2) and TRBJ1-6, with 7 positions matching TRBD1. Germline CDR1 reads LGHDT; CDR2 reads YNNKEL (reference sequence). V gave up 5 bases and J gave up 9 bases; unmatched junction bases: 7. The CDR3 totals 14 residues.

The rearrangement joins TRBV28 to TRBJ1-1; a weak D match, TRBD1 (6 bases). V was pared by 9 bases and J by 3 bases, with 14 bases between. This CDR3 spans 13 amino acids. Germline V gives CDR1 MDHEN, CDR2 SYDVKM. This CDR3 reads CASDRQADTEAFF. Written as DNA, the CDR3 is TGTGCCAGTGATCGACAGGCCGACACTGAAGCTTTCTTT.

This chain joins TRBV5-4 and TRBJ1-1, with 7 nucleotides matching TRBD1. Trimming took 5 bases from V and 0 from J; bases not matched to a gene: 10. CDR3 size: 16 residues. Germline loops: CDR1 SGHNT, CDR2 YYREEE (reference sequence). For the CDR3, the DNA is TGTGCCAGCAGAGAGACAGGGTCAATCATGAACACTGAAGCTTTCTTT. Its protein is CASRETGSIMNTEAFF.

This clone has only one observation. The CDR3 bases are TGTGCCAGCAGCTTAGGGACTAGCGGCTCAGGGCAGTTCTTC. It is translated as CASSLGTSGSGQFF. The J gene is TRBJ2-1, the V gene TRBV11-3; 10 positions agree with TRBD2. Trimming took 1 base from V and 12 from J; bases not matched to a gene: 6. The germline gives CDR1 SGHNT, CDR2 YENEEA. The CDR3 has 14 amino acids.

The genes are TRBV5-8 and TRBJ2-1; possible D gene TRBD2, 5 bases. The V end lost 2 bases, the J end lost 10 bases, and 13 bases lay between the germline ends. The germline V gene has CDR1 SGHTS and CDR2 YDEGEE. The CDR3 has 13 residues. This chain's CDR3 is CASSFRLAGEQFF. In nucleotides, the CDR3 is TGTGCCAGCAGCTTTAGGCTAGCAGGCGAGCAGTTCTTC.

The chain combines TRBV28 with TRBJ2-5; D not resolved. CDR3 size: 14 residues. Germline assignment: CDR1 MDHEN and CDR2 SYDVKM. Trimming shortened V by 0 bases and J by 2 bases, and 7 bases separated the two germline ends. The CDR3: CASSLWIGQETQYF. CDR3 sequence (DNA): TGTGCCAGCAGTTTATGGATCGGTCAAGAGACCCAGTACTTC.

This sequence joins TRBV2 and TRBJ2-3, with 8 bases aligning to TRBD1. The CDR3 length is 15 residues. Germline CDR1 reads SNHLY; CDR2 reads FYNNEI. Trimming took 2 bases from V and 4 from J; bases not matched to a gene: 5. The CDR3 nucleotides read TGTGCCAGCAGTGAACAGGGGGCTCGGGCAGATACGCAGTATTTT. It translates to CASSEQGARADTQYF.

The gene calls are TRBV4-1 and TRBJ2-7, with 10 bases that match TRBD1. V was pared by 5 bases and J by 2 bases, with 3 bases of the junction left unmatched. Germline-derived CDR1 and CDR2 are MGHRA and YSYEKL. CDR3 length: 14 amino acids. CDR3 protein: CASSLGTGAYEQYF. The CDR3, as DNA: TGCGCCAGCAGCTTAGGGACAGGGGCCTACGAGCAGTACTTC.

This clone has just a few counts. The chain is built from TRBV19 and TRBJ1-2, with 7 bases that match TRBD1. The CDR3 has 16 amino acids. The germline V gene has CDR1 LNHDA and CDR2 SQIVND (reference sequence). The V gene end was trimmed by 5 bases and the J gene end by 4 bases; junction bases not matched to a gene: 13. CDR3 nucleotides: TGTGCCAGTAGTCATACCCCCCGGGACAGCCTCTATGGCTACACCTTC. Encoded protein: CASSHTPRDSLYGYTF. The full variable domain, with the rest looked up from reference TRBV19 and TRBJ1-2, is DGGITQSPKYLFRKEGQNVTLSCEQNLNHDAMYWYRQDPGQGLRLIYYSQIVNDFQKGDIAEGYSVSREKKESFPLTVTSAQKNPTAFYLCASSHTPRDSLYGYTFGSGTRLTVV.

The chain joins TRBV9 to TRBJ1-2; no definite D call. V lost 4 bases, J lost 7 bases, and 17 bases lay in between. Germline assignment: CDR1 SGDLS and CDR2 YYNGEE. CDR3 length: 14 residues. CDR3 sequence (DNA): TGTGCCAGCAGCCCCCCTGGAGGAGGGCCTGGCTACACCTTC. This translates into CASSPPGGGPGYTF.

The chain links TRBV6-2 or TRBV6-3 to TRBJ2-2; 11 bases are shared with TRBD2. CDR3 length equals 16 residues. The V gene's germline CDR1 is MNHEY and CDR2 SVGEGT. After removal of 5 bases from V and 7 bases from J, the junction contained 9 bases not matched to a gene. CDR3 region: CASSLLAGASVGELFF. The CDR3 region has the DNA TGTGCCAGCAGTCTACTAGCGGGAGCGTCGGTCGGGGAGCTGTTTTTT.

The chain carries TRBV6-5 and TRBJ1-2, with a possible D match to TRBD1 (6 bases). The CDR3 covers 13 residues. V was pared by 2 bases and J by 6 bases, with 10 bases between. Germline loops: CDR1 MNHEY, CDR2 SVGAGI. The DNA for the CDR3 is TGTGCCAGCAGTTACGCGGGGGCGGATGGCTACACCTTC. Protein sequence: CASSYAGADGYTF.

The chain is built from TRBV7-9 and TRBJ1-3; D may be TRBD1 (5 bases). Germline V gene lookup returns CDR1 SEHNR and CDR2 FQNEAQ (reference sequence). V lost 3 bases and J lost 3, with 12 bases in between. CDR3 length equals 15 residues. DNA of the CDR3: TGTGCCAGCAGCTTGGCGGGGGGATATGGAAACACCATATATTTT. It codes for CASSLAGGYGNTIYF.

The chain's CDR3 is CASSLMGAMNTGELFF. Written as DNA, the CDR3 is TGTGCCAGCAGCTTGATGGGGGCTATGAACACCGGGGAGCTGTTTTTT. The chain has TRBV5-5 and TRBJ2-2, with D perhaps TRBD1 (6 bases). The length of the CDR3 is 16 residues. Germline-derived CDR1 and CDR2 are SGHKS and YYEKEE (reference sequence). V lost 1 base to trimming and J lost 1 base, with 11 bases between them.

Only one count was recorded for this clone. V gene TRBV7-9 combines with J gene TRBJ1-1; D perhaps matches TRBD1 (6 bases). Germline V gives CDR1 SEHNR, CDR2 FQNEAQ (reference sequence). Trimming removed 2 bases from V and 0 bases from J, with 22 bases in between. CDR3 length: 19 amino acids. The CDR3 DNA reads TGTGCCAGCAGCTTACGCCCGTCTTCTTCAGGGGCGGTGAACACTGAAGCTTTCTTT. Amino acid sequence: CASSLRPSSSGAVNTEAFF.

The CDR3 sequence is CASSPGGAPNEQFF. The CDR3 coding sequence is TGTGCCAGCTCACCCGGCGGGGCGCCCAATGAGCAGTTCTTC. The chain employs TRBV18 and TRBJ2-1; D might be TRBD2 (6 bases). The ends were cut back, 3 bases at V and 6 bases at J, with 12 bases in the middle. Germline V CDR1 and CDR2: KGHSH, LQKENI. CDR3 size: 14 residues.

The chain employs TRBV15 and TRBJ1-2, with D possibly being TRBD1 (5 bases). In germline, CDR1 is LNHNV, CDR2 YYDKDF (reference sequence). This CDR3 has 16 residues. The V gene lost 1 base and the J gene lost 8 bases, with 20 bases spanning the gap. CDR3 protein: CATSRAGGLITRGYTF. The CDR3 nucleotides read TGTGCCACCAGCAGAGCCGGGGGATTAATAACGCGGGGCTACACCTTC.

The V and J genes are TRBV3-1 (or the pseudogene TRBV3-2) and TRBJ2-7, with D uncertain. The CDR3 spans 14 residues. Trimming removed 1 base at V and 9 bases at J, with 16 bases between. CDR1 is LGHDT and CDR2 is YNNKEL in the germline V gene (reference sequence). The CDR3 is CASSQVSYQARQYF. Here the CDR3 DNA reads TGTGCCAGCAGCCAAGTAAGCTACCAAGCGAGGCAGTACTTC.